The 28 T cell receptor beta chains reported below all come from one sample, sequenced in a study of tumour-infiltrating T cells in Burkitt lymphoma. Assay: immunoSEQ multiplex PCR; the TCRdb copy retains only in-frame clones and omits some. Of a few thousand clones listed, 24% are singletons. Sequences were obtained from tumor tissue. These receptors were obtained from a human donor with diffuse large B-cell lymphoma.

This clone came up a few times. This chain connects TRBV12-5 to TRBJ2-2; TRBD1 matches at 9 bases. Per the germline V gene, CDR1 is LGHNT and CDR2 is FRNRAP. V trimming: 0 bases; J trimming: 7 bases; junction bases outside the gene matches: 12. The CDR3 runs 18 residues. The CDR3 here is CASGLVLTGGVIIGELFF. CDR3 DNA: TGTGCTAGTGGTTTGGTCCTAACAGGGGGCGTGATCATCGGGGAGCTGTTTTTT.

This chain uses TRBV5-6 with TRBJ2-3; 8 nucleotides align to TRBD1. The CDR3 is 16 amino acids. CDR1 and CDR2 (germline): SGHDT, YYEEEE. V shed 4 bases and J 0 bases; nucleotides not matched to a gene: 7. The CDR3 bases are TGTGCCAGCAGCGCCGCCACAGGGGGTAGCACAGATACGCAGTATTTT. Amino acids: CASSAATGGSTDTQYF.

In this sample, this clone turned up a few times. The chain employs TRBV28 and TRBJ2-7, with 10 bases lining up with TRBD2. V shed 5 bases and J 7 bases; nucleotides not matched to a gene: 11. This CDR3 has 15 amino acids. Germline CDR1 reads MDHEN; CDR2 reads SYDVKM. The CDR3 sequence is CASSLVAGGNNEQYF. The CDR3 nucleotides are TGTGCCAGCAGTCTAGTAGCGGGAGGTAATAATGAGCAGTACTTC.

The V gene is TRBV28, the J gene TRBJ1-2; D is uncertain. The germline V and J ends were trimmed by 8 bases and 4 bases, with 11 bases remaining between them. This CDR3 is 12 amino acids long. The germline V gene encodes CDR1 MDHEN and CDR2 SYDVKM. This chain's CDR3 is CASGWARYGYTF. CDR3 DNA sequence: TGTGCCAGCGGCTGGGCACGCTATGGCTACACCTTC.

This clone turned up a few times. The chain carries TRBV7-8 and TRBJ1-1, with TRBD1 identical over 7 bases. V shed 5 bases, J shed 0 bases, and the junction held 12 bases outside the gene matches. Germline-derived CDR1 and CDR2 are SGHVS and FQNEAQ. The length of the CDR3 is 17 residues. The CDR3 protein is CASSLPGWGQMNTEAFF. CDR3 in DNA: TGTGCCAGCAGCCTCCCCGGGTGGGGACAGATGAACACTGAAGCTTTCTTT. The full variable domain, with the rest looked up from reference TRBV7-8 and TRBJ1-1, is GAGVSQSPRYKVAKRGQDVALRCDPISGHVSLFWYQQALGQGPEFLTYFQNEAQLDKSGLPSDRFFAERPEGSVSTLKIQRTQQEDSAVYLCASSLPGWGQMNTEAFFGQGTRLTVV.

This sequence joins TRBV27 and TRBJ2-3; perhaps TRBD2 as D (5 bases). This CDR3 has 13 residues. Germline CDR1 and CDR2: MNHEY and SMNVEV (reference sequence). V was shortened by 10 bases and J by 2 bases, with 13 bases between the two germline ends. DNA of the CDR3: TGTGCCACAGCGGTACCAAACACAGATACGCAGTATTTT. This encodes CATAVPNTDTQYF.

This chain connects TRBV4-2 to TRBJ1-3; D perhaps matches TRBD1 (5 bases). V was clipped by 4 bases and J by 2 bases, with 9 bases between them. Germline assignment: CDR1 LGHNA and CDR2 YNFKEQ. The CDR3 loop spans 14 amino acids. Written as DNA, the CDR3 is TGTGCCAGCAGCCCGACAGTTACTGGAAACACCATATATTTT. Translated: CASSPTVTGNTIYF.

This clone is classed as large. The rearrangement links TRBV7-3 to TRBJ1-5; D gene uncertain. Trimming left V 5 bases short and J 6 bases short, with 11 bases between. The CDR3 has 13 residues. Germline CDR1 is SGHTA and CDR2 is FQGTGA. DNA of the CDR3: TGTGCCAGCAGCGAACAGAAAGGTCAGCCCCAGCATTTT. Translation: CASSEQKGQPQHF.

This rearrangement joins TRBV6-5 to TRBJ2-1; D is unclear. V was pared by 0 bases and J by 4 bases, with 10 bases between. CDR1 is MNHEY and CDR2 is SVGAGI in the germline V gene. The CDR3 spans 15 residues. The CDR3 protein is CASSYSNTGYNEQFF. The CDR3 DNA is TGTGCCAGCAGTTACTCGAATACGGGTTACAATGAGCAGTTCTTC.

The chain combines TRBV7-2 with TRBJ1-2; 7 bases are shared with TRBD1. The germline CDR1 and CDR2 sequences are SGHTA and FQGNSA. This CDR3 contains 14 residues. V was clipped by 5 bases and J by 8 bases; unmatched bases: 11. CDR3 sequence (DNA): TGTGCCAGCAGCCCGGGGGACAGCGCTGGAGGCTACACCTTC. Translated: CASSPGDSAGGYTF.

The chain uses TRBV18 and TRBJ1-1; 9 bases match TRBD1. Looked up from germline, CDR1 is KGHSH and CDR2 is LQKENI. Germline trimming cut 4 bases from V and 1 base from J; bases unmatched to any gene: 4. This CDR3 spans 15 amino acids. CDR3 sequence (DNA): TGTGCCAGCTCACGAACACAGGGGGCGAACACTGAAGCTTTCTTT. Protein product: CASSRTQGANTEAFF.

The table lists this clone with a few counts. The chain uses TRBV5-4 and TRBJ2-7; 15 positions agree with TRBD2. The CDR3 runs 18 residues. V gave up 4 bases and J gave up 6 bases; unmatched junction bases: 14. From germline, CDR1 is SGHNT and CDR2 YYREEE (reference sequence). CDR3 region: CASSPWTSGRAKMTEQYF. In DNA form, the CDR3 reads TGTGCCAGCAGCCCATGGACTAGCGGGAGGGCCAAGATGACCGAGCAGTACTTC.

This rearrangement joins TRBV15 to TRBJ2-1; no definite D call. The CDR3 consists of 13 residues. V lost 3 bases and J 5 bases, leaving 8 bases between the germline ends. Germline V gives CDR1 LNHNV, CDR2 YYDKDF (reference sequence). CDR3 in amino acids: CATSSKWDNEQFF. The CDR3 DNA reads as TGTGCCACCAGCAGTAAATGGGACAATGAGCAGTTCTTC.

The CDR3 reads CAWSPGIFNQPQHF. In DNA form, the CDR3 reads TGTGCCTGGAGTCCTGGGATATTCAATCAGCCCCAGCATTTT. The chain carries TRBV30 and TRBJ1-5; no definite D call. This CDR3 spans 14 amino acids. Germline V CDR1 and CDR2: GTSNPN, SVGIG (reference sequence). V lost 2 bases to trimming and J lost 3 bases, with 11 bases between them.

The V gene is TRBV4-3, the J gene TRBJ2-7, with 10 bases aligning to TRBD1. Per the germline V gene, CDR1 is LGHNA and CDR2 is YSLEER. V lost 1 base to trimming and J lost 2 bases; unmatched junction nucleotides: 2. CDR3 size: 15 residues. CDR3 DNA: TGCGCCAGCAGCCAAGGGACAGGGGGTGCCTACGAGCAGTACTTC. Its protein is CASSQGTGGAYEQYF.

This clone has only a few counts. The chain recombines TRBV28 with TRBJ1-3; D gene uncertain. The CDR3 loop spans 15 amino acids. Germline loops: CDR1 MDHEN, CDR2 SYDVKM. V was cut by 1 base and J by 0 bases, with 7 bases left in between. For the CDR3, the DNA is TGTGCCAGCAGTTTATCCGACGGCTCTGGAAACACCATATATTTT. It specifies CASSLSDGSGNTIYF.

This clone has only a few counts. The CDR3 coding sequence is TGTGCCAGCAGTTACTTTAAGAAGAACACTGAAGCTTTCTTT. It specifies CASSYFKKNTEAFF. V gene TRBV6-5 combines with J gene TRBJ1-1; D remains unclear. The CDR3 length is 14 residues. V gave up 1 base and J gave up 1 base, with 7 bases separating them. Germline V gene data show CDR1 as MNHEY and CDR2 as SVGAGI.

This clone was picked up a small number of times. The chain recombines TRBV18 with TRBJ1-2; TRBD1 matches at 9 bases. With V trimmed by 5 bases and J by 2 bases, 9 bases remained unmatched. This CDR3 is 16 amino acids long. Germline lookup yields CDR1 KGHSH and CDR2 LQKENI. The CDR3 bases are TGTGCCAGCTCATCAATCCCCGGGACAGGGAACTATGGCTACACCTTC. It yields the protein CASSSIPGTGNYGYTF.

The chain employs TRBV7-2 and TRBJ1-4; the match to TRBD1 covers 7 bases. CDR1 and CDR2 (germline): SGHTA, FQGNSA. V shed 6 bases and J 7 bases; nucleotides not matched to a gene: 11. The CDR3 has 15 amino acids. The CDR3 here is CASRRTGVVGEKLFF. CDR3 nucleotides: TGTGCCAGCAGGCGGACAGGAGTCGTGGGTGAAAAACTGTTTTTT.

The rearrangement uses TRBV6-6 and TRBJ2-7; 8 positions match TRBD2. The CDR3 extends over 14 amino acids. The germline gives CDR1 MNHNY, CDR2 SVGAGI (reference sequence). Trimming took 2 bases from V and 2 from J; bases not matched to a gene: 2. CDR3 sequence reads: CASSYTSGTYEQYF. In nucleotides, the CDR3 is TGTGCCAGCAGTTACACTAGCGGAACCTACGAGCAGTACTTC.

This chain uses TRBV28 with TRBJ1-4; TRBD1 might be the D (6 bases). Trimming cost V 5 bases and J 8 bases, with 9 bases left between them. The CDR3 consists of 12 residues. Germline V gene lookup returns CDR1 MDHEN and CDR2 SYDVKM. The CDR3 bases are TGTGCCAGCAGTCGGACAGTCGAAAAACTGTTTTTT. Translating it yields CASSRTVEKLFF.

The chain joins TRBV6-6 to TRBJ2-5, with D perhaps TRBD1 (6 bases). The DNA matches TRBJ2-7 better at its end, which makes the J call doubtful. CDR1 is MNHNY and CDR2 is SVGAGI in the germline V gene (reference sequence). This CDR3 spans 12 amino acids. The CDR3 bases are TGTGCCAGTATGGGGGCCCCCTACGAGCAGTACTTC. The encoded protein is CASMGAPYEQYF.

This clone was seen more than once but under ten times. The genes are TRBV29-1 and TRBJ2-7, with D possibly matching TRBD2 (6 bases). Germline V gene lookup returns CDR1 SQVTM and CDR2 ANQGSEA. The V end was cut by 3 bases, the J end by 6 bases, with 15 bases between. The CDR3 is 13 amino acids. CDR3: CSVDGGGTGEQYF. CDR3 coding DNA: TGCAGCGTTGATGGGGGAGGTACGGGCGAGCAGTACTTC.

The chain employs TRBV25-1 and TRBJ2-7; D remains unclear. CDR3 length: 13 amino acids. Trimming took 1 base from V and 4 from J, leaving 8 bases between them. The V gene's germline CDR1 is MGHDK and CDR2 SYGVNS. This chain's CDR3 is CASSESKVYEQYF. The CDR3 nucleotides are TGTGCCAGCAGTGAATCCAAGGTTTACGAGCAGTACTTC.

The V call is TRBV7-9, the J call TRBJ2-1; 10 nucleotides line up with TRBD2. Germline V gene sequence: CDR1 SEHNR, CDR2 FQNEAQ (reference sequence). V was pared by 5 bases and J by 8 bases, with 12 bases of the junction left unmatched. CDR3 length equals 16 residues. CDR3 in amino acids: CASSPPPLAGLYEQFF. CDR3 DNA: TGTGCCAGCAGCCCCCCTCCACTAGCGGGGCTCTATGAGCAGTTCTTC.

This clone turned up a few times. The V and J genes are TRBV6-4 and TRBJ1-3, with D possibly TRBD1 on 5 matching bases. Per the germline V gene, CDR1 is MRHNA and CDR2 is SNTAGT. The V end lost 10 bases, the J end lost 5 bases, and 15 bases lay between the germline ends. The CDR3 has 13 residues. As DNA, the CDR3 is TGTGCCAACCTGACACAGGTTCGAAACACCATATATTTT. Translating gives CANLTQVRNTIYF.

This clone was picked up one time. The chain joins TRBV28 to TRBJ1-2; 7 bases are shared with TRBD1. This CDR3 comprises 17 residues. Trimming cost V 2 bases and J 0 bases; bases outside gene matches: 9. The germline CDR1 and CDR2 sequences are MDHEN and SYDVKM. Here the CDR3 reads CASSLRWTGRANYGYTF. DNA for the CDR3: TGTGCCAGCAGTTTAAGATGGACAGGTCGAGCTAACTATGGCTACACCTTC.

The table lists this clone with a few counts. The chain employs TRBV18 and TRBJ2-7; the D gene is possibly TRBD1 (6 bases). Between the trimmed V and J ends, which lost 3 bases and 2 bases, there was a span of 17 bases. Germline loops: CDR1 KGHSH, CDR2 LQKENI. This CDR3 spans 16 amino acids. This CDR3 is CASSPPRTWGPYEQYF. The CDR3 coding sequence is TGTGCCAGCTCACCCCCAAGGACCTGGGGGCCCTACGAGCAGTACTTC.